This T cell receptor (beta chain) was identified in a study of shared clonotypes between healthy human individuals. Germline CDR1 MGHDK, CDR2 SYGVNS. V was shortened by 5 bases and J by 2 bases, with 13 bases between the two germline ends. There are 16 residues in the CDR3. Produced via immunoSEQ multiplex PCR; TCRdb's table is partial and in-frame only. The sample contains 2 million to 2.5 million clones, roughly 93% of which appear only once. From CD4+ cells came CD45RA+ naive and CD45RA-negative memory subsets. This sequence was found in a young man in good health. Some clones in this sample may be carry-over from other donors' samples. The sample taken for sequencing was naive CD4+ T cells from PBMCs. Subset here: CD45RA+ positively selected. J is TRBJ2-6 and V is TRBV25-1; D is possibly TRBD1 or TRBD2 (5 bases each). The CDR3 sequence is CASSTPGPPGANVLTF. CDR3 sequence (DNA): TGTGCCAGCAGTACCCCGGGACCCCCTGGGGCCAACGTCCTGACTTTC.